The rows below give T cell receptor beta chains drawn from one sample of a study of early T cells in non-severe SARS-CoV-2 infection. MiXCR, run by TCRdb on the 5' RACE reads, gives a single entry per CDR3 protein. The data contain tens of thousands of distinct CDR3 sequences, roughly 13% of them singletons. The specimen was whole blood. The source is an adult who was a healthcare worker with PCR-confirmed SARS-CoV-2 infection or an uninfected control (not recorded which). Each CDR3 is given with its conserved first and last residue. The D gene is left open where the match is weak. The listing skips clone size in some rows; elsewhere it reads once, few, many or a size class.

V	D	size	J	CDR3	DNA
TRBV7-2	TRBD2	many	TRBJ2-1	CASSPHNSGGYNEQFF	TGTGCCAGCAGCCCGCATAATAGCGGGGGCTACAATGAGCAGTTCTTC
TRBV24-1	.	many	TRBJ1-1	CATSDLAELMPTPNTEAFF	TGTGCCACCAGTGATTTGGCAGAGCTCATGCCAACCCCGAACACTGAAGCTTTCTTT
TRBV10-3	.	.	TRBJ1-2	CAISELGDGYTF	TGTGCCATCAGTGAGTTGGGAGACGGCTACACCTTC
TRBV27	TRBD1	many	TRBJ2-1	CASSPRDRGRGNEQFF	TGTGCCAGCAGTCCCCGGGACAGGGGGCGCGGAAATGAGCAGTTCTTC
TRBV7-9	.	many	TRBJ2-7	CASSYNRLTGAYEQYF	TGTGCCAGCAGCTACAACAGACTGACCGGCGCCTACGAGCAGTACTTC
TRBV27	TRBD1	many	TRBJ1-1	CASSFLQGLMNTEAFF	TGTGCCAGCAGTTTCCTACAGGGGCTAATGAACACTGAAGCTTTCTTT
TRBV20-1	TRBD2	many	TRBJ2-3	CSAFLLAGDGDTQYF	TGCAGTGCTTTCCTTCTAGCGGGGGATGGGGATACGCAGTATTTT
TRBV24-1	.	.	TRBJ2-2	CATQGQGLETGELFF	TGTGCCACCCAAGGTCAGGGTCTGGAGACCGGGGAGCTGTTTTTT
TRBV6-2/TRBV6-3	.	many	TRBJ2-3	CASAIQGFTDTQYF	TGTGCCAGCGCCATACAGGGATTCACAGATACGCAGTATTTT
TRBV5-4	.	few	TRBJ2-7	CASRMDLQAASEQYF	TGTGCCAGCAGGATGGATCTACAGGCGGCTAGCGAGCAGTACTTC
TRBV4-1	.	many	TRBJ2-2	CASSVSGNTGELFF	TGCGCCAGCAGCGTCAGCGGGAACACCGGGGAGCTGTTTTTT
TRBV12-3/TRBV12-4	.	few	TRBJ2-1	CASSLTPLGEEGYEQFF	TGTGCCAGCAGTTTAACCCCCCTGGGGGAGGAGGGCTATGAGCAGTTCTTC
TRBV30	.	.	TRBJ1-1	CAWSRGPNTEAFF	TGTGCCTGGAGTCGGGGCCCGAACACTGAAGCTTTCTTT
TRBV9	TRBD2	.	TRBJ2-3	CASSVDGSGGPSDTQYF	TGTGCCAGCAGCGTAGACGGTAGCGGGGGACCGAGTGATACGCAGTATTTT
TRBV11-2	TRBD1	few	TRBJ2-1	CASSLGGQTSGFF	TGTGCCAGCAGCCTAGGGGGCCAGACCTCGGGGTTCTTC